Presented here are 28 T cell receptor beta chains from one specimen sequenced in a study of human T cells and chemical hapten exposure. MiXCR, run by TCRdb on the RACE reads, gives a single entry per CDR3 protein. This sample has fewer than 300,000 distinct CDR3 sequences, with over 8% found just once. Time point described: pre-sensitization, week 0. This sample's treatment: therapeutic diphenylcyclopropenone sensitization with weekly scalp DPC. The specimen was whole blood, collected in connection with sensitization to the hapten diphenylcyclopropenone (DPC). The receptors shown here come from a woman aged 40 to 49 with alopecia areata. Some clones in this sample may be carry-over from other donors' samples.

CDR3: CASSPAQGYEQYF. The CDR3 coding sequence is TGTGCCAGCAGTCCCGCACAAGGGTACGAGCAGTACTTC. The rearrangement joins TRBV27 to TRBJ2-7; D unresolved. Germline CDR1 reads MNHEY; CDR2 reads SMNVEV (reference sequence). The CDR3 has 13 amino acids. V lost 5 bases to trimming and J lost 4 bases, with 12 bases between them.

The chain has TRBV28 and TRBJ1-6; D is unclear. CDR1 MDHEN and CDR2 SYDVKM come from the germline V gene. V shed 7 bases and J shed 7 bases, with 11 bases lying between them. The CDR3 totals 13 residues. CDR3 DNA: TGTGCCAGCACCCAAAATCGGAATTCACCCCTCCACTTT. Encoded protein: CASTQNRNSPLHF.

This clonotype was picked up a small number of times. The chain joins TRBV6-2 or TRBV6-3 to TRBJ2-1; D possibly corresponds to TRBD1 (6 bases). Germline assignment: CDR1 MNHEY and CDR2 SVGEGT. The CDR3 loop spans 13 amino acids. The V end was cut by 4 bases, the J end by 2 bases, with 6 bases between. The CDR3 coding sequence is TGTGCCAGCAGTTGGGACACCTACAATGAGCAGTTCTTC. Translation gives CASSWDTYNEQFF.

This clonotype was seen a few times. The J gene is TRBJ2-7, the V gene TRBV6-1; 9 bases are shared with TRBD1. Germline assignment: CDR1 MNHNS and CDR2 SASEGT. J lost 2 bases, V lost 10 bases, and 6 bases had no gene match. There are 13 residues in the CDR3. DNA of the CDR3: TGTGCCACCGAGGGACAGGGACCCTACGAGCAGTACTTC. Its protein is CATEGQGPYEQYF.

This clonotype was detected ten times or more. The V and J genes are TRBV27 and TRBJ2-7; D is possibly TRBD1 (6 bases). This CDR3 region has 13 residues. V lost 5 bases and J 9 bases, leaving 17 bases between the germline ends. In germline, CDR1 is MNHEY, CDR2 SMNVEV (reference sequence). The CDR3 nucleotides are TGTGCCAGCAGTGCCCTACAGGGTTGGGGGCAGTACTTC. As protein: CASSALQGWGQYF.

In regard to this clonotype: A much larger clone lies a single base off, so this may be a read error. The genes are TRBV6-2 or TRBV6-3 and TRBJ2-7, with TRBD2 matching over 8 bases. This CDR3 region has 13 residues. CDR1 and CDR2 (germline): MNHEY, SVGEGT. The DNA for the CDR3 is TGTGCCAGCAGGATGACTAGCGAGAACGAGCGGTACTTC. It yields the protein CASRMTSENERYF.

This clonotype has only a few counts. The chain recombines TRBV4-3 with TRBJ1-4; D is uncertain. Trimming left V 0 bases short and J 8 bases short, with 7 bases between. CDR1 and CDR2 (germline): LGHNA, YSLEER. This CDR3 region has 13 residues. CDR3 nucleotides: TGCGCCAGCAGCCAAGACACGAGCGAAAAACTGTTTTTT. The encoded protein is CASSQDTSEKLFF.

There are a few counts of this clonotype. The genes are TRBV7-9 and TRBJ2-7; D possibly uses TRBD1 or TRBD2 (5 bases each). CDR3 length: 15 residues. Germline V gene data show CDR1 as SEHNR and CDR2 as FQNEAQ (reference sequence). Trimming stripped 5 bases from V and 7 bases from J, with 21 bases between. The CDR3 spells CASSESGTRTVEQYF. The DNA for the CDR3 is TGTGCCAGCAGCGAGTCCGGGACCCGGACGGTGGAGCAGTACTTC.

J is TRBJ1-1 and V is TRBV6-2 or TRBV6-3, with D uncertain. The CDR3 has 13 residues. Germline CDR1 and CDR2: MNHEY and SVGEGT. The V gene lost 6 bases and the J gene lost 7 bases, with 15 bases spanning the gap. As DNA, the CDR3 is TGTGCCAGCAGAACGACTAACCCGATTGAAGCTTTCTTT. Encoded protein: CASRTTNPIEAFF.

This rearrangement joins TRBV20-1 to TRBJ1-4; 7 bases agree with TRBD1. This CDR3 is built from 14 residues. CDR1 is DFQATT and CDR2 is SNEGSKA in the germline V gene (reference sequence). After removal of 6 bases from V and 0 bases from J, the junction contained 4 bases not matched to a gene. CDR3 residues: CSALQGTTNEKLFF. As DNA, the CDR3 is TGCAGTGCCCTACAGGGGACAACTAATGAAAAACTGTTTTTT.

V is TRBV11-2 and J is TRBJ1-1; D might be TRBD1 (5 bases). V lost 1 base to trimming and J lost 2 bases, with 17 bases between them. This CDR3 has 17 residues. Germline V CDR1 and CDR2: SGHAT, FQNNGV. For the CDR3, the DNA is TGTGCCAGCAGCTTAGGAGCGTGGGGCAGCTTAAACACTGAAGCTTTCTTT. Residues: CASSLGAWGSLNTEAFF.

This clonotype was counted between two and nine times. The V gene is TRBV27, the J gene TRBJ2-2, with D perhaps TRBD1 or TRBD2 (5 bases each). There are 14 residues in the CDR3. V gave up 6 bases and J gave up 6 bases, with 14 bases separating them. From germline, CDR1 is MNHEY and CDR2 SMNVEV (reference sequence). DNA of the CDR3: TGTGCCAGCAGCTCCGGGGCGACCCCCGGGGAGCTGTTTTTT. It codes for CASSSGATPGELFF.

J is TRBJ2-1 and V is TRBV7-9, with a tentative D call TRBD1 (6 bases). With 0 bases removed from V and 4 bases from J, the gap between germline ends came to 13 bases. There are 16 residues in the CDR3. The germline V gene encodes CDR1 SEHNR and CDR2 FQNEAQ (reference sequence). The CDR3 sequence is CASSLAGTLYYNEQFF. DNA of the CDR3: TGTGCCAGCAGCTTAGCCGGGACACTTTATTACAATGAGCAGTTCTTC.

The table lists this clonotype with a few counts. The J gene is TRBJ2-7, the V gene TRBV29-1; D tentatively reads TRBD1 or TRBD2 (5 bases each). V was trimmed by 6 bases and J by 4 bases, leaving 13 bases between them. The V gene's germline CDR1 is SQVTM and CDR2 ANQGSEA. This CDR3 contains 12 residues. CDR3 sequence reads: CSVGTRGYEQYF. CDR3 nucleotide sequence: TGCAGCGTGGGGACCCGGGGATACGAGCAGTACTTC.

Ten or more counts support this clonotype. Germline and junction disagree at one end, which may indicate a read error. This rearrangement joins TRBV7-3 to TRBJ1-1; TRBD1 matches 7 bases. The CDR3 is 14 residues long. The germline V gene encodes CDR1 SGHTA and CDR2 FQGTGA. The CDR3 region has the DNA TGTGCCAGCAGGTTAACAGGGGAAGTCACTGAAGCTTTCTTT. Its protein product is CASRLTGEVTEAFF.

A few counts support this clonotype. The chain couples TRBV20-1 to TRBJ1-4, with D perhaps TRBD1 (5 bases). V lost 3 bases and J 3 bases, leaving 8 bases between the germline ends. The CDR3 is 13 amino acids. CDR1 is DFQATT, CDR2 SNEGSKA, per germline (reference sequence). Here the CDR3 DNA reads TGCAGTGCTAGTTCGGGGGCTAATGAAAAACTGTTTTTT. It translates to CSASSGANEKLFF.

This clonotype was found a few times. CDR3 bases: TGCAGTGCTAGGCAAGGGGAGTCAGAAGGTCAGCCCCAGCATTTT. Translation: CSARQGESEGQPQHF. V is TRBV20-1 and J is TRBJ1-5, with a tentative D call TRBD1 (5 bases). This CDR3 is built from 15 residues. Germline-derived CDR1 and CDR2 are DFQATT and SNEGSKA (reference sequence). V lost 3 bases and J 6 bases, leaving 18 bases between the germline ends.

This clonotype was counted only a few times. The chain has TRBV12-3 or TRBV12-4 and TRBJ2-7, with D unresolved. The V end was cut by 6 bases, the J end by 9 bases, with 15 bases between. The CDR3 runs to 12 residues. The CDR3 loop is CASSLTSARQYF. CDR3 bases: TGTGCCAGCAGCCTAACCTCCGCTCGGCAGTACTTC.

This clonotype appeared a few times. The CDR3 here is CASSSITMGGRGTEAFF. CDR3 bases: TGCGCCAGCAGCTCAATCACTATGGGGGGCCGAGGCACTGAAGCTTTCTTT. The rearrangement links TRBV5-1 to TRBJ1-1; D perhaps matches TRBD1 (6 bases). V lost 3 bases to trimming and J lost 4 bases, with 22 bases between them. The CDR3 runs to 17 residues. CDR1 SGHRS and CDR2 YFSETQ come from the germline V gene.

The V call is TRBV20-1, the J call TRBJ1-6; 7 positions agree with TRBD1. CDR3 length: 16 residues. V was clipped by 6 bases and J by 5 bases; unmatched bases: 13. Germline V gene lookup returns CDR1 DFQATT and CDR2 SNEGSKA (reference sequence). CDR3 sequence: CSARTAGTADNSPLHF. CDR3 in DNA: TGCAGTGCGCGTACCGCCGGGACAGCAGATAATTCACCCCTCCACTTT.

Points on this clonotype: Germline is not matched at one junction end, which may reflect a read error. This chain uses TRBV20-1 with TRBJ2-7; 8 nucleotides agree with TRBD2. CDR1 and CDR2 from the germline V gene are DFQATT and SNEGSKA (reference sequence). The CDR3 sequence is 15 residues long. The CDR3: CSARGALREVGEQYF. CDR3 bases: TGTAGTGCTAGAGGAGCATTGCGGGAGGTGGGCGAGCAGTACTTC.

The rearrangement uses TRBV5-1 and TRBJ1-1; TRBD1 matches 9 bases. CDR1 SGHRS and CDR2 YFSETQ come from the germline V gene. This CDR3 is 15 amino acids long. Unmatched junction bases numbered 2, after V lost 2 bases and J lost 0 bases. The DNA of the CDR3 is TGCGCCAGCAGCTTCGGGACAGGGCTGAACACTGAAGCTTTCTTT. Residues: CASSFGTGLNTEAFF.

The gene calls are TRBV6-6 and TRBJ2-4; 7 bases are shared with TRBD2. V gave up 10 bases and J gave up 5 bases; unmatched junction bases: 8. CDR1 and CDR2 (germline): MNHNY, SVGAGI (reference sequence). The CDR3 length is 13 residues. The DNA for the CDR3 is TGTGCCACCTTTTTTACTAGCGAAAACATTCAGTACTTC. It codes for CATFFTSENIQYF.

The chain uses TRBV20-1 and TRBJ2-7; D is perhaps TRBD1 (5 bases). The CDR3 totals 16 residues. The germline V gene encodes CDR1 DFQATT and CDR2 SNEGSKA (reference sequence). V dropped 7 bases and J dropped 3 bases, with 25 bases sitting between them. The CDR3 region is CSVSPIDRKLLYEQYF. The CDR3 DNA reads TGCAGTGTGTCTCCCATCGACAGAAAGCTACTCTACGAGCAGTACTTC.

As to this clonotype: At one of its ends the junction is not consistent with the germline gene, which may arise from a read error. The J gene is TRBJ1-2, the V gene TRBV5-1, with no clear D. The CDR3 spans 12 residues. Germline CDR1 SGHRS, CDR2 YFSETQ. CDR3 DNA: TGCGCCGGCAGCCCAGAACGCGCTGGCTACACCTTC. Protein product: CAGSPERAGYTF.

This clonotype was picked up a small number of times. V is TRBV6-1 and J is TRBJ2-1; 7 nucleotides line up with TRBD1. CDR3 length: 11 residues. Germline CDR1 and CDR2: MNHNS and SASEGT. With V trimmed by 10 bases and J by 6 bases, 3 bases remained unmatched. CDR3 nucleotides: TGTGCCACCTACAGGGGCAATGAGCAGTTCTTC. It codes for CATYRGNEQFF.

This clonotype turned up a few times. The chain has TRBV27 and TRBJ1-1, with TRBD1 identical over 7 bases. The germline gives CDR1 MNHEY, CDR2 SMNVEV (reference sequence). The trim removed 3 bases at V and 2 bases at J, leaving 6 bases unmatched. The length of the CDR3 is 15 residues. CDR3 coding DNA: TGTGCCAGCAGTTTCGATCGGACAGGAAACACTGAAGCTTTCTTT. As protein: CASSFDRTGNTEAFF.

The genes are TRBV7-9 and TRBJ2-5; 7 bases match TRBD2. Germline V gene lookup returns CDR1 SEHNR and CDR2 FQNEAQ (reference sequence). This CDR3 has 16 amino acids. V lost 4 bases to trimming and J lost 4 bases; unmatched junction nucleotides: 12. CDR3 region: CASSSPPFAGAETQYF. The DNA of the CDR3 is TGTGCCAGCAGCTCCCCCCCCTTCGCGGGAGCAGAGACCCAGTACTTC.